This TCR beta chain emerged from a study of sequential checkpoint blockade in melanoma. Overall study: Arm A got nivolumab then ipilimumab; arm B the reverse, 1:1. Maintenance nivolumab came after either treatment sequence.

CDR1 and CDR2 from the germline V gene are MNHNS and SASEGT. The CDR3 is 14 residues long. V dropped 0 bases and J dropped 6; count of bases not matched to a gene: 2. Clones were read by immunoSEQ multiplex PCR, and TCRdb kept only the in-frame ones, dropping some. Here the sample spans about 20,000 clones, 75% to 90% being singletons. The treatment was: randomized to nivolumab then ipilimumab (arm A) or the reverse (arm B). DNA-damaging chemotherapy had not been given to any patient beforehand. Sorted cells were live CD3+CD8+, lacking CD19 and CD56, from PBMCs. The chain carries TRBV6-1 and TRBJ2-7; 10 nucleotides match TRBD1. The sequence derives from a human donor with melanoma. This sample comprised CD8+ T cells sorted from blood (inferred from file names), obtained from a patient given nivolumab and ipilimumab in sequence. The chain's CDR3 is CASSEAGTGAEQYF. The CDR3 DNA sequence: TGTGCCAGCAGTGAAGCCGGGACAGGGGCCGAGCAGTACTTC.